This TCR beta chain derives from a study of shared clonotypes between healthy human individuals. V was cut by 0 bases and J by 0 bases, with 12 bases left in between. Germline V gives CDR1 SGHRS, CDR2 YFSETQ. The CDR3 contains 16 residues. The method was immunoSEQ multiplex PCR; TCRdb's version includes in-frame clones alone and lacks a portion of them. The table shows about 2.4 million clones, with roughly 93% occurring only once. The receptor's source is a man between 18 and 29 years old in good health. Some clones in this sample may be carry-over from other donors' samples. The rearrangement links TRBV5-1 to TRBJ1-1; D might be TRBD1 (5 bases). The source material was naive CD4+ T cells from PBMCs. The subset: CD45RA+ positively selected. CDR3 protein: CASSLAGALMNTEAFF. The DNA of the CDR3 is TGCGCCAGCAGCTTGGCTGGGGCTCTCATGAACACTGAAGCTTTCTTT.